Listed below are T cell receptor beta chains from one sample, sequenced in a study of cytomegalovirus exposure and HLA in healthy donors. Only in-frame clones appear in the TCRdb table, and some are missing; sequencing was by immunoSEQ multiplex PCR. The sample has approximately 100,000 clones, roughly 80% seen once. The sample consisted of PBMCs. These receptors originate from a man in his sixties in good health and CMV-seronegative. Both conserved end residues are part of each CDR3. The order of the fields is J gene, clone size, D gene, V gene, CDR3 DNA, CDR3 protein. D genes are given only for firm matches. Clone size appears in some rows only: once, few, many, or a class for an expanded clone.

J: TRBJ1-4
size: -
D: TRBD1
V: TRBV2
DNA: TGTGCCAGCAGTGTGGGACAGCCTAATGAAAAACTGTTTTTT
CDR3: CASSVGQPNEKLFF

J: TRBJ1-5
size: few
D: -
V: TRBV6-5
DNA: TGTGCCAGCAGTTCAACAGGGAATAGCAATCAGCCCCAGCATTTT
CDR3: CASSSTGNSNQPQHF

J: TRBJ1-5
size: -
D: -
V: TRBV10-3
DNA: TGTGCCACCTCTGAGGAGGGATTAAGCAATCAGCCCCAGCATTTT
CDR3: CATSEEGLSNQPQHF

J: TRBJ1-2
size: -
D: -
V: TRBV19
DNA: TGTGCCAGTAGAGACGGAGGGTTTTCCTATGGCTACACCTTC
CDR3: CASRDGGFSYGYTF

J: TRBJ2-3
size: -
D: -
V: TRBV2
DNA: TGTGCCAGCGGCCCACAGGGCTATACGCAGTATTTT
CDR3: CASGPQGYTQYF

J: TRBJ2-1
size: -
D: -
V: TRBV5-1
DNA: TGCGCCAGCAGCTCCCGGGGGGCCGAGGGCAATGAGCAGTTCTTC
CDR3: CASSSRGAEGNEQFF

J: TRBJ1-3
size: -
D: -
V: TRBV2
DNA: TGTGCCAGCAGAGATTCAGGGGCTGGAAACACCATATATTTT
CDR3: CASRDSGAGNTIYF

J: TRBJ2-3
size: -
D: -
V: TRBV7-2
DNA: TGTGCCAGCAGCTTAGGGGGAGGCCCAGATACGCAGTATTTT
CDR3: CASSLGGGPDTQYF

J: TRBJ2-1
size: -
D: -
V: TRBV29-1
DNA: TGCAGCGCTGCCCGAGGGCAGGCGAACAATGAGCAGTTCTTC
CDR3: CSAARGQANNEQFF

J: TRBJ1-2
size: -
D: -
V: TRBV9
DNA: TGTGCCAGCAGCGTAGGGTCGACTGGGTATGGCTACACCTTC
CDR3: CASSVGSTGYGYTF

J: TRBJ2-3
size: -
D: -
V: TRBV28
DNA: TGTGCCAGCAGCCTACGGGGGACGTATACGCAGTATTTT
CDR3: CASSLRGTYTQYF

J: TRBJ2-5
size: -
D: -
V: TRBV7-2
DNA: TGTGCCAGCAGCTTAAAAACAGGTCAAGAGACCCAGTACTTC
CDR3: CASSLKTGQETQYF

J: TRBJ1-2
size: -
D: -
V: TRBV7-9
DNA: TGTGCCAGCAGCCCAGACAGCTCATATGGCTACACCTTC
CDR3: CASSPDSSYGYTF

J: TRBJ2-5
size: -
D: TRBD2
V: TRBV19
DNA: TGTGCCAGTAGTATAGCGGGGGGGCGTCAAGAGACCCAGTACTTC
CDR3: CASSIAGGRQETQYF

J: TRBJ1-6
size: -
D: -
V: TRBV18
DNA: TGTGCCAGCTCACCAGGGCAGTATAATTCACCCCTCCACTTT
CDR3: CASSPGQYNSPLHF

J: TRBJ1-6
size: -
D: TRBD1
V: TRBV14
DNA: TGTGCCAGCAGCCCCGTACTGACAGGGAAACTGTATAATTCACCCCTCCACTTT
CDR3: CASSPVLTGKLYNSPLHF

J: TRBJ2-5
size: -
D: -
V: TRBV7-6
DNA: TGTGCCAGCAGCTCTGGCCCACTCCACCGCGGGGTCCAAGAGACCCAGTACTTC
CDR3: CASSSGPLHRGVQETQYF

J: TRBJ1-1
size: few
D: -
V: TRBV29-1
DNA: TGCAGAGCTGGCGGGGGCCGGGGCACTGAAGCTTTCTTT
CDR3: CRAGGGRGTEAFF

J: TRBJ1-6
size: -
D: -
V: TRBV9
DNA: TGTGCCAGCAGCGTAGGGATCGCGGACAACTATAATTCACCCCTCCACTTT
CDR3: CASSVGIADNYNSPLHF

J: TRBJ1-3
size: -
D: -
V: TRBV4-3
DNA: TGCGCCAGCAGCCAAGGGCTAATGGGGCCCACCTCTGGAAACACCATATATTTT
CDR3: CASSQGLMGPTSGNTIYF

J: TRBJ2-3
size: -
D: TRBD1
V: TRBV9
DNA: TGTGCCAGCAGCGCAGGCAGGGGGCGCAACACAGATACGCAGTATTTT
CDR3: CASSAGRGRNTDTQYF

J: TRBJ2-1
size: -
D: TRBD2
V: TRBV5-1
DNA: TGCGCCAGCAGCTTCGGGGGGGGGAGCTCCTACAATGAGCAGTTCTTC
CDR3: CASSFGGGSSYNEQFF

J: TRBJ1-6
size: -
D: TRBD1
V: TRBV5-1
DNA: TGCGCCAGCAGCAGGGACAGCAAAACTATCTCCTATAATTCACCCCTCCACTTT
CDR3: CASSRDSKTISYNSPLHF

J: TRBJ1-5
size: -
D: -
V: TRBV6-1
DNA: TGTGCCAGCAGTGAAGGGGGGCTTAGCAATCAGCCCCAGCATTTT
CDR3: CASSEGGLSNQPQHF

J: TRBJ1-5
size: -
D: TRBD1
V: TRBV19
DNA: TGTGCCAGTAGATTAACCGGGACAGCCAGCAATCAGCCCCAGCATTTT
CDR3: CASRLTGTASNQPQHF

J: TRBJ2-7
size: -
D: TRBD1
V: TRBV19
DNA: TGTGCCAGTAGTTCCGGGACAGGGGGATACGAGCAGTACTTC
CDR3: CASSSGTGGYEQYF

J: TRBJ2-3
size: -
D: TRBD1
V: TRBV7-3
DNA: TGTGCCAGCAGCTTAATCCGGACAGGGGGGGCAGATACGCAGTATTTT
CDR3: CASSLIRTGGADTQYF

J: TRBJ2-1
size: few
D: TRBD2
V: TRBV5-1
DNA: TGCGCCAGCAGGTTCCTAGCGGGGAGCCCTCTTAATGAGCAGTTCTTC
CDR3: CASRFLAGSPLNEQFF

J: TRBJ1-5
size: -
D: TRBD1
V: TRBV2
DNA: TGTGCCAGCAGTCGTGACAGGGGCTGGGGTCAGCCCCAGCATTTT
CDR3: CASSRDRGWGQPQHF

J: TRBJ2-2
size: -
D: TRBD1
V: TRBV2
DNA: TGTGCCAGCAGTGAAACAGGGGCGAACACCGGGGAGCTGTTTTTT
CDR3: CASSETGANTGELFF

J: TRBJ2-1
size: -
D: -
V: TRBV5-1
DNA: TGCGCCAGCAGCTTGTCAGGGTGGGACAATGAGCAGTTCTTC
CDR3: CASSLSGWDNEQFF

J: TRBJ2-1
size: -
D: TRBD2
V: TRBV7-2
DNA: TGTGCCAGCAGCGCTCGACTAGCGGGGATGTCCTACAATGAGCAGTTCTTC
CDR3: CASSARLAGMSYNEQFF

J: TRBJ2-1
size: -
D: TRBD2
V: TRBV18
DNA: TGTGCCAGCTCACCCAGCGGGGGGGCGGGTGAGCAGTTCTTC
CDR3: CASSPSGGAGEQFF

J: TRBJ2-7
size: -
D: TRBD1
V: TRBV5-8
DNA: TGTGCCAGCAGATTCAGGACAGGGCTCTACGAGCAGTACTTC
CDR3: CASRFRTGLYEQYF

J: TRBJ1-6
size: few
D: -
V: TRBV6-1
DNA: TGTGCCAGCAGTGAAACGGGGTTGAATTCACCCCTCCACTTT
CDR3: CASSETGLNSPLHF

J: TRBJ1-1
size: -
D: -
V: TRBV18
DNA: TGTGCCAGCTCAGCAAGGACTTCCCCCGGGGCTGAAGCTTTCTTT
CDR3: CASSARTSPGAEAFF

J: TRBJ1-4
size: -
D: -
V: TRBV19
DNA: TGTGCCAGTAGTGCGACCAGAGGGAAGAATGAAAAACTGTTTTTT
CDR3: CASSATRGKNEKLFF